The 6 T cell receptor beta chains below come from one sample, sequenced in a study of T cell responses to AZD1222 COVID-19 vaccine. Here immunoSEQ multiplex PCR was the method, and the copy in TCRdb shows in-frame clones only, minus some. This sample yields roughly 70,000 clones, of which 65% to 90% are seen a single time; under 6% belongs to the top ten. The sample was peripheral blood, taken on day 0 of AZD1222 vaccination. The receptors derive from an adult in good health.

The V and J genes are TRBV7-3 and TRBJ1-3, with D perhaps matching TRBD1 (6 bases). The CDR3 runs 16 residues. Trimming left V 1 base short and J 1 base short, with 11 bases between. CDR1 and CDR2 (germline): SGHTA, FQGTGA. Written as DNA, the CDR3 is TGTGCCAGCAGCTTAAGTCTGCAGGGGTCTGGAAACACCATATATTTT. Translating it yields CASSLSLQGSGNTIYF.

V gene TRBV5-4 combines with J gene TRBJ2-7, with 7 bases aligning to TRBD2. V lost 2 bases, J lost 7 bases, and 9 bases stayed unmatched. Germline V gene data show CDR1 as SGHNT and CDR2 as YYREEE (reference sequence). The CDR3 is made up of 14 amino acids. The CDR3 coding sequence is TGTGCCAGCAGCTTTTCGGGGGGATCGGATGAGCAGTACTTC. Protein sequence: CASSFSGGSDEQYF.

The V gene is TRBV11-1, the J gene TRBJ1-1; D is perhaps TRBD1 (6 bases). Germline V gene lookup returns CDR1 SGHAT and CDR2 FQDESV (reference sequence). This CDR3 has 13 residues. Trimming removed 6 bases from V and 7 bases from J, with 15 bases in between. The CDR3 sequence is CASRVQGFGEAFF. DNA of the CDR3: TGTGCCAGCAGGGTACAGGGTTTTGGTGAAGCTTTCTTT.

The V gene is TRBV28, the J gene TRBJ1-5; D is ambiguous. V was trimmed by 3 bases and J by 9 bases, leaving 9 bases between them. Germline values: CDR1 MDHEN, CDR2 SYDVKM. The CDR3 covers 12 residues. DNA for the CDR3: TGTGCCAGCAGTTTGCTGGGTCGGCCCCAGCATTTT. Translated, it gives CASSLLGRPQHF.

J is TRBJ1-3 and V is TRBV13; TRBD1 might be the D (6 bases). Looked up from germline, CDR1 is PRHDT and CDR2 is FYEKMQ (reference sequence). This CDR3 is built from 15 residues. The ends were cut back, 5 bases at V and 2 bases at J, with 13 bases in the middle. The CDR3 DNA reads TGTGCCAGCAGCACAACAGGGATCACTGGAAACACCATATATTTT. It codes for CASSTTGITGNTIYF.

V usage is TRBV5-4 and J usage is TRBJ2-1; 8 bases are a match to TRBD2. V was pared by 8 bases and J by 6 bases, with 13 bases of the junction left unmatched. CDR1 SGHNT and CDR2 YYREEE come from the germline V gene (reference sequence). The length of the CDR3 is 15 residues. CDR3 nucleotides: TGTGCCAGTACCCCCCGGGGGGGCCACGGCAATGAGCAGTTCTTC. This gives the protein CASTPRGGHGNEQFF.